This TCR beta chain originates from a study of glioma-infiltrating T cells. The iRepertoire nested amplicon-rescue multiplex PCR amplified TCR alpha and beta CDR3s from RNA. MiXCR, run by TCRdb on the multiplex PCR reads, gives a single entry per CDR3 protein. The sample includes some 150,000 distinct CDR3 sequences, approximately 40% seen only once; the top ten take around 20%. At least ten counts were recorded for this clonotype. V lost 2 bases to trimming and J lost 4 bases, with 4 bases between them. The CDR3 runs 12 residues. Germline CDR1 is MNHNY and CDR2 is SVGAGI (reference sequence). The sequenced material came from glioma tissue, nonneoplastic brain tissue, or PBMCs (not recorded which). The TCR was taken from a human donor with low-grade glioma or glioblastoma, undergoing nonglioma brain surgery, or in good health (not recorded which). This chain joins TRBV6-6 and TRBJ2-3; D is undetermined. The chain's CDR3 is CASSYGPDTQYF. The CDR3 nucleotides are TGTGCCAGCAGTTACGGGCCAGATACGCAGTATTTT.